The 11 T cell receptor beta chains presented below share a single source sample, sequenced in a study of cytomegalovirus exposure and HLA in healthy donors. The primer mix had 60 Vbeta and 13 Jbeta primers. Assay: immunoSEQ multiplex PCR; the TCRdb copy retains only in-frame clones and omits some. The sample yields hundreds of thousands of clones, around nine tenths seen once. Source material: PBMCs. These receptors were taken from a young woman in good health and CMV-seronegative.

J is TRBJ1-1 and V is TRBV5-1; possibly TRBD1 for D (5 bases). CDR3 size: 14 residues. The germline V gene encodes CDR1 SGHRS and CDR2 YFSETQ. Deletions cut 2 bases from V and 10 bases from J, with 18 bases between. This CDR3 reads CASSFRQQPLRAFF. DNA of the CDR3: TGCGCCAGCAGCTTCCGACAGCAACCCCTCAGAGCTTTCTTT.

The chain employs TRBV18 and TRBJ2-1, with TRBD2 as a possible D gene (6 bases). Deletions cut 0 bases from V and 7 bases from J, with 16 bases between. Looked up from germline, CDR1 is KGHSH and CDR2 is LQKENI. The CDR3 has 16 amino acids. CDR3 DNA: TGTGCCAGCTCACCACCGGAGGGGCGTATTGGGAATGAGCAGTTCTTC. Protein product: CASSPPEGRIGNEQFF.

Regarding this clone: Other DNA sequences within the sample encode an identical CDR3. The chain carries TRBV10-3 and TRBJ1-1; D is undetermined. Between the trimmed V and J ends, which lost 3 bases and 1 base, there was a span of 3 bases. CDR1 and CDR2 (germline): ENHRY, SYGVKD. The CDR3 has 12 amino acids. CDR3 amino acids: CAISDQNTEAFF. DNA of the CDR3: TGTGCCATCAGTGATCAGAACACTGAAGCTTTCTTT.

The J gene is TRBJ2-1, the V gene TRBV6-5; D remains unclear. This CDR3 has 12 amino acids. Germline V CDR1 and CDR2: MNHEY, SVGAGI. V shed 0 bases and J shed 15 bases, with 12 bases lying between them. The CDR3 here is CASSYSSRSLFF. The CDR3 DNA is TGTGCCAGCAGTTACTCCTCTAGGTCTTTGTTCTTC.

The chain employs TRBV9 and TRBJ2-3; TRBD1 aligns across 10 bases. With V trimmed by 1 base and J by 3 bases, 5 bases remained unmatched. Germline V gene lookup returns CDR1 SGDLS and CDR2 YYNGEE. The CDR3 sequence is 16 residues long. CDR3 region: CASSVRSDRGTDTQYF. The CDR3 bases are TGTGCCAGCAGCGTAAGGTCGGACAGGGGGACAGATACGCAGTATTTT.

This clone was recorded only once. The rearrangement links TRBV10-3 to TRBJ2-2; no firm D call. CDR1 is ENHRY and CDR2 is SYGVKD in the germline V gene. This CDR3 comprises 12 residues. V dropped 4 bases and J dropped 5 bases, with 5 bases sitting between them. CDR3 residues: CAISAGTGELFF. The CDR3 DNA sequence: TGTGCCATCAGTGCGGGTACCGGGGAGCTGTTTTTT.

The J gene is TRBJ1-1, the V gene TRBV4-2; D remains ambiguous. Deletions cut 2 bases from V and 0 bases from J, with 16 bases between. The CDR3 covers 17 residues. Germline values: CDR1 LGHNA, CDR2 YNFKEQ. CDR3 sequence (DNA): TGTGCCAGCAGCCAATCGCTTCGGGTAATCATGAACACTGAAGCTTTCTTT. Translated, it gives CASSQSLRVIMNTEAFF.

The genes are TRBV21-1 and TRBJ2-7; whether TRBD1, the table's D call, matches the DNA was not checked. TRBV21-1 is reported as a pseudogene. This CDR3 has 14 residues. CDR3 bases: TGTGCCAGCATGGAGGGACAGACCCGATGCGAGCAGTACTTC. Translation: CASMEGQTRCEQYF.

J is TRBJ2-7 and V is TRBV5-6; 9 bases are shared with TRBD1. CDR1 and CDR2 from the germline V gene are SGHDT and YYEEEE. This CDR3 region has 14 residues. The junction had 2 bases not matched to a gene; V was cut back by 2 bases and J by 2 bases. In nucleotides, the CDR3 is TGTGCCAGCAGCTTTGGGACAGGGCCCTACGAGCAGTACTTC. Its protein is CASSFGTGPYEQYF.

This rearrangement joins TRBV5-4 to TRBJ2-4, with 13 positions matching TRBD2. V lost 3 bases, J lost 3 bases, and 6 bases stayed unmatched. Germline lookup yields CDR1 SGHNT and CDR2 YYREEE (reference sequence). The CDR3 is made up of 17 amino acids. The CDR3 sequence is CASSSTSGRADKNIQYF. For the CDR3, the DNA is TGTGCCAGCAGCTCTACTAGCGGGAGGGCCGACAAAAACATTCAGTACTTC.

V usage is TRBV30 and J usage is TRBJ2-3; a possible D gene is TRBD2 (6 bases). Germline V gene data show CDR1 as GTSNPN and CDR2 as SVGIG (reference sequence). Trimming cost V 5 bases and J 4 bases, with 16 bases left between them. The CDR3 consists of 14 residues. The CDR3 protein is CAWGSGTLADTQYF. The CDR3 nucleotides read TGTGCCTGGGGATCAGGGACTCTGGCAGATACGCAGTATTTT.